The 32 T cell receptor beta chains presented below share a single source sample, sequenced in a study of human T cells and chemical hapten exposure. TCRdb fed the 5' RACE reads into MiXCR, producing one record per CDR3 protein. Among under 150,000 distinct CDR3 sequences listed, roughly 18% were seen once. Total RNA extraction was carried out from unfractionated whole blood. These receptors were obtained from a human donor in good health.

The chain uses TRBV21-1 and TRBJ1-4; the table calls TRBD1, which could not be checked here. TRBV21-1 constitutes a pseudogene. This CDR3 spans 19 amino acids. CDR3 sequence (DNA): TGTGCCAGCAGCAAAGTGTTTTGGCAGGGGAGAGTGGCTAATGAAAAACTGTTTTTT. It yields the protein CASSKVFWQGRVANEKLFF.

A few counts support this clonotype. The CDR3: CASSPPGTGSTEAFF. The DNA for the CDR3 is TGTGCCAGCAGTCCCCCCGGGACAGGGAGCACTGAAGCTTTCTTT. The rearrangement joins TRBV28 to TRBJ1-1; 9 bases align to TRBD1. The CDR3 runs to 15 residues. CDR1 and CDR2 from the germline V gene are MDHEN and SYDVKM. Germline trimming cut 5 bases from V and 4 bases from J; bases unmatched to any gene: 8.

The gene calls are TRBV5-1 and TRBJ2-6; the match to TRBD1 covers 7 bases. CDR1 and CDR2 (germline): SGHRS, YFSETQ. V lost 4 bases and J lost 0; bases outside the gene matches: 10. This CDR3 contains 18 residues. This CDR3 is CASSIAGTVHSGANVLTF. The CDR3 nucleotides read TGCGCCAGCAGCATCGCCGGGACAGTCCACTCTGGGGCCAACGTCCTGACTTTC.

The genes are TRBV28 and TRBJ2-7; a possible D gene is TRBD1 (6 bases). V was pared by 6 bases and J by 2 bases, with 11 bases between. CDR1 MDHEN and CDR2 SYDVKM come from the germline V gene. The CDR3 sequence is 13 residues long. CDR3 DNA sequence: TGTGCCAGCAGCAGAGGGGGTACCTACGAGCAGTACTTC. Protein product: CASSRGGTYEQYF.

This clonotype has just a few counts. The chain couples TRBV29-1 to TRBJ2-1, with D hard to call. The CDR3 length is 10 residues. V lost 0 bases and J lost 12, with 6 bases in between. Per germline, CDR1 SQVTM and CDR2 ANQGSEA. CDR3: CSVEDHRQFF. The CDR3 nucleotides read TGCAGCGTTGAAGATCATCGGCAGTTCTTC.

This clonotype has only a few counts. The rearrangement uses TRBV9 and TRBJ1-2; possibly TRBD1 for D (6 bases). V gave up 2 bases and J gave up 5 bases, with 19 bases separating them. Germline values: CDR1 SGDLS, CDR2 YYNGEE. This CDR3 is built from 16 residues. The CDR3 reads CASSVSRTGHLYGYTF. In nucleotides, the CDR3 is TGTGCCAGCAGCGTGTCACGGACGGGACACCTGTATGGCTACACCTTC.

This rearrangement joins TRBV28 to TRBJ2-7, with a tentative D call TRBD2 (6 bases). Germline V gene lookup returns CDR1 MDHEN and CDR2 SYDVKM. CDR3 size: 14 residues. V shed 6 bases and J shed 4 bases, with 16 bases lying between them. CDR3 sequence reads: CASSIGGTSYEQYF. DNA for the CDR3: TGTGCCAGCAGCATCGGAGGGACCAGTTACGAGCAGTACTTC.

The rearrangement joins TRBV9 to TRBJ2-3; 8 nucleotides line up with TRBD2. The V and J ends lost 5 bases and 1 base, in that order; junction bases with no gene match: 3. The CDR3 is 14 amino acids. Germline V gene data show CDR1 as SGDLS and CDR2 as YYNGEE. The CDR3 DNA reads as TGTGCCAGCAGTAATAGCGGGGGCACAGATACGCAGTATTTT. Its translation: CASSNSGGTDTQYF.

V usage is TRBV5-4 and J usage is TRBJ1-5; the D gene is possibly TRBD1 (5 bases). This CDR3 contains 15 residues. The V end lost 3 bases, the J end lost 2 bases, and 12 bases lay between the germline ends. CDR1 and CDR2 from the germline V gene are SGHNT and YYREEE (reference sequence). The DNA for the CDR3 is TGTGCCAGCAGCTCCGACGGGGGTGGCAATCAGCCCCAGCATTTT. Translating gives CASSSDGGGNQPQHF.

This clonotype was seen a handful of times. The CDR3 reads CASSQVGSSMETQYF. DNA of the CDR3: TGCGCCAGCAGCCAAGTAGGATCCAGCATGGAGACCCAGTACTTC. V usage is TRBV4-1 and J usage is TRBJ2-5; D unresolved. The germline V and J ends were trimmed by 1 base and 5 bases, with 14 bases remaining between them. The CDR3 loop spans 15 amino acids. Germline CDR1 is MGHRA and CDR2 is YSYEKL.

This clonotype was observed a few times. The V gene is TRBV5-5, the J gene TRBJ2-7; TRBD1 is a possible D gene (6 bases). The length of the CDR3 is 15 residues. Germline V CDR1 and CDR2: SGHKS, YYEKEE (reference sequence). V lost 1 base and J lost 0, with 11 bases in between. This CDR3 is CASSLSDRSSYEQYF. The CDR3 nucleotides are TGTGCCAGCAGCTTGAGTGACAGGAGCTCCTACGAGCAGTACTTC.

This clonotype came up a few times. The chain joins TRBV12-3 or TRBV12-4 to TRBJ2-1, with no clear D. Trimming removed 6 bases from V and 0 bases from J, with 21 bases in between. The CDR3 length is 18 residues. The CDR3 is CASSPGSLPLSSYNEQFF. As DNA, the CDR3 is TGTGCCAGCAGCCCTGGCTCATTGCCACTGAGCTCCTACAATGAGCAGTTCTTC.

The rearrangement uses TRBV20-1 and TRBJ2-7; D uncertain. The CDR3 contains 14 residues. The V end was cut by 1 base, the J end by 6 bases, with 16 bases between. The germline CDR1 and CDR2 sequences are DFQATT and SNEGSKA (reference sequence). CDR3 in DNA: TGCAGTGCTAGAGGGCTCGTGTCCCACAGCGAGCAGTACTTC. It yields the protein CSARGLVSHSEQYF.

This clonotype was detected only a few times. V gene TRBV11-2 combines with J gene TRBJ2-1; 8 positions agree with TRBD2. The CDR3 totals 15 residues. V trimming: 1 base; J trimming: 9 bases; junction bases outside the gene matches: 8. Germline-derived CDR1 and CDR2 are SGHAT and FQNNGV. As DNA, the CDR3 is TGTGCCAGCAGCTTAGTCGGGACTAGGATCGTTGAGCAGTTCTTC. Translated: CASSLVGTRIVEQFF.

In this sample, this clonotype turned up a few times. The CDR3 reads CAISESRLGYEQYF. In DNA, the CDR3 is TGTGCCATCAGTGAGTCCCGACTCGGCTACGAGCAGTACTTC. The chain couples TRBV10-3 to TRBJ2-7; D uncertain. The CDR3 extends over 14 amino acids. V gave up 0 bases and J gave up 3 bases, with 9 bases separating them. Germline lookup yields CDR1 ENHRY and CDR2 SYGVKD.

This clonotype was detected a few times. The chain joins TRBV19 to TRBJ1-2, with D unclear. Per germline, CDR1 LNHDA and CDR2 SQIVND (reference sequence). The CDR3 length is 14 residues. The V end lost 2 bases, the J end lost 4 bases, and 11 bases lay between the germline ends. CDR3 sequence reads: CASSISPAFYGYTF. DNA of the CDR3: TGTGCCAGTAGTATATCCCCAGCCTTCTATGGCTACACCTTC. The full variable domain, rest sourced from reference TRBV19 and TRBJ1-2, is DGGITQSPKYLFRKEGQNVTLSCEQNLNHDAMYWYRQDPGQGLRLIYYSQIVNDFQKGDIAEGYSVSREKKESFPLTVTSAQKNPTAFYLCASSISPAFYGYTFGSGTRLTVV.

This clonotype has ten or more counts. V and J are TRBV29-1 and TRBJ1-1; D call uncertain. CDR3 length: 10 amino acids. In germline, CDR1 is SQVTM, CDR2 ANQGSEA. V was clipped by 4 bases and J by 6 bases, with 6 bases between them. Here the CDR3 reads CSVGEAEAFF. CDR3 nucleotide sequence: TGCAGCGTTGGGGAGGCTGAAGCTTTCTTT.

This clonotype was seen just once. The rearrangement uses TRBV10-2 and TRBJ1-4; D unresolved. The CDR3 runs to 12 residues. Germline V gives CDR1 WSHSY, CDR2 SAAADI. Between the trimmed V and J ends, which lost 3 bases and 7 bases, there was a span of 6 bases. CDR3 coding DNA: TGCGCCAGCAGTGACGGCAGTGAAAAACTGTTTTTT. As protein: CASSDGSEKLFF.

This chain uses TRBV4-1 with TRBJ2-1, with 14 bases lining up with TRBD2. This CDR3 is built from 21 residues. Germline CDR1 is MGHRA and CDR2 is YSYEKL. V lost 0 bases and J lost 0; bases outside the gene matches: 10. The CDR3 protein is CASSQEGGGLAGASSYNEQFF. Here the CDR3 DNA reads TGCGCCAGCAGCCAAGAGGGGGGGGGACTAGCGGGAGCGAGCTCCTACAATGAGCAGTTCTTC.

Written as DNA, the CDR3 is TGCAGTGCCAAGGCGGGGGAGGGGATGGCCGGGGAGCTGTTTTTT. As protein: CSAKAGEGMAGELFF. The J gene is TRBJ2-2, the V gene TRBV20-1; 7 nucleotides match TRBD2. The germline gives CDR1 DFQATT, CDR2 SNEGSKA (reference sequence). The CDR3 extends over 15 amino acids. V trimming: 6 bases; J trimming: 6 bases; junction bases outside the gene matches: 13.

V gene TRBV20-1 combines with J gene TRBJ2-3; the D is unclear. The germline V and J ends were trimmed by 4 bases and 2 bases, with 7 bases remaining between them. CDR1 and CDR2 (germline): DFQATT, SNEGSKA (reference sequence). This CDR3 has 12 amino acids. The CDR3 region has the DNA TGCAGTGCTACGGGCGACACAGATACGCAGTATTTT. Its translation: CSATGDTDTQYF.

This chain links TRBV7-9 with TRBJ2-1, with TRBD2 matching over 10 bases. The germline V gene encodes CDR1 SEHNR and CDR2 FQNEAQ (reference sequence). With V trimmed by 1 base and J by 7 bases, 4 bases remained unmatched. This CDR3 region has 15 residues. CDR3 residues: CASSLGSGRGNEQFF. CDR3 nucleotides: TGTGCCAGCAGCTTAGGCAGCGGGAGGGGTAATGAGCAGTTCTTC.

This clonotype was recorded only once. The rearrangement uses TRBV28 and TRBJ2-3, with D perhaps TRBD1 or TRBD2 (5 bases each). Trimming took 2 bases from V and 6 from J, leaving 24 bases between them. Germline V CDR1 and CDR2: MDHEN, SYDVKM. The CDR3 sequence is 18 residues long. CDR3 coding DNA: TGTGCCAGCAGTTTACCCCTCCAACCGGGGCTGTTCGACGATACGCAGTATTTT. Protein sequence: CASSLPLQPGLFDDTQYF.

This chain joins TRBV10-3 and TRBJ2-1; 10 nucleotides match TRBD2. This CDR3 has 14 amino acids. J was trimmed by 3 bases and V by 10 bases; bases with no gene match: 6. CDR1 ENHRY and CDR2 SYGVKD come from the germline V gene. The CDR3 sequence is CATTSSGSYNEQFF. DNA of the CDR3: TGTGCCACCACTTCTAGCGGGAGCTACAATGAGCAGTTCTTC.

This clonotype was counted only a few times. This chain uses TRBV24-1 with TRBJ2-3; 11 positions match TRBD2. Trimming removed 4 bases from V and 3 bases from J; junction bases left unmatched: 5. CDR3 length: 16 amino acids. CDR1 and CDR2 (germline): KGHDR, SFDVKD. CDR3 protein: CATSDRTSGQTDTQYF. The CDR3 DNA reads TGTGCCACCAGTGACCGGACTAGCGGGCAGACAGATACGCAGTATTTT.

This sequence joins TRBV5-1 and TRBJ1-4; D unresolved. The germline V gene encodes CDR1 SGHRS and CDR2 YFSETQ. The CDR3 sequence is 14 residues long. V lost 3 bases, J lost 0 bases, and 6 bases lay in between. CDR3 in amino acids: CASSSTTTNEKLFF. The CDR3 nucleotides read TGCGCCAGCAGCTCAACTACAACTAATGAAAAACTGTTTTTT.

In DNA, the CDR3 is TGTGCCAGCGGACCCGGGGGGCCTGAAAACACCATATATTTT. Translating gives CASGPGGPENTIYF. The chain joins TRBV7-9 to TRBJ1-3; perhaps TRBD1 as D (6 bases). The length of the CDR3 is 14 residues. Germline V gene lookup returns CDR1 SEHNR and CDR2 FQNEAQ (reference sequence). V was clipped by 8 bases and J by 6 bases, with 17 bases between them.

J is TRBJ1-1 and V is TRBV5-1, with 8 bases that match TRBD1. There are 14 residues in the CDR3. Germline V gives CDR1 SGHRS, CDR2 YFSETQ. Losses at the gene ends were 6 bases for V and 0 bases for J; bases not matched to a gene: 4. The CDR3 reads CASNRGSLNTEAFF. The CDR3 DNA is TGCGCCAGCAACAGGGGGTCCCTGAACACTGAAGCTTTCTTT.

This clonotype was seen a few times. This chain uses TRBV28 with TRBJ1-5, with a weak D call TRBD1 (6 bases). V was cut by 3 bases and J by 4 bases, with 13 bases left in between. This CDR3 region has 15 residues. The germline gives CDR1 MDHEN, CDR2 SYDVKM. CDR3 coding DNA: TGTGCCAGCAGTTTGGTGGGGGCGCGGAATCAGCCCCAGCATTTT. Translated: CASSLVGARNQPQHF.

This chain joins TRBV2 and TRBJ2-3; no firm D call. This CDR3 contains 13 residues. Germline lookup yields CDR1 SNHLY and CDR2 FYNNEI. The V end was cut by 1 base, the J end by 3 bases, with 5 bases between. CDR3 sequence reads: CASSEEATDTQYF. CDR3 nucleotides: TGTGCCAGCAGTGAAGAAGCGACAGATACGCAGTATTTT.

V usage is TRBV7-2 and J usage is TRBJ2-5; 10 positions agree with TRBD1. Trimming at V came to 5 bases and at J to 7 bases, leaving 7 bases not matched to a gene. In germline, CDR1 is SGHTA, CDR2 FQGNSA. The CDR3 has 14 amino acids. The DNA of the CDR3 is TGTGCCAGCAGCGTGGACAGGGGGGAAAGGACCCAGTACTTC. Amino acids: CASSVDRGERTQYF.

The chain is built from TRBV2 and TRBJ2-1; 7 nucleotides match TRBD2. V lost 3 bases to trimming and J lost 6 bases; unmatched junction nucleotides: 8. In germline, CDR1 is SNHLY, CDR2 FYNNEI. The CDR3 loop spans 15 amino acids. CDR3 amino acids: CASSEGLAVANEQFF. CDR3 sequence (DNA): TGTGCCAGCAGTGAGGGCCTAGCGGTGGCCAATGAGCAGTTCTTC.